The clone carrying this TCR beta chain showed up just a few times. The CDR3 runs to 13 residues. With 6 bases removed from V and 5 bases from J, the gap between germline ends came to 16 bases. Germline V lookup: CDR1 DFQATT, CDR2 SNEGSKA (reference sequence). This sample was included in a study of T cells after yellow fever vaccination. Study-level information: Fractions low in cell number were prepared with SMART-Seq v4 Ultra Low Input.

TCRdb fed the 5' RACE reads into MiXCR, producing one record per CDR3 protein. This sample has about 340,000 distinct CDR3 sequences, with about 4% found just once. Sequencing was performed on PBMCs, taken 5 days after the yellow fever booster vaccination. The chain couples TRBV20-1 to TRBJ1-2, with D tentatively TRBD1 (6 bases). The receptor's source is a young man who received the YFV17D yellow fever vaccine. The CDR3 DNA sequence: TGCAGTGCCGACAGGCCTCGATCATATGGCTACACCTTC. It yields the protein CSADRPRSYGYTF.